This TCR beta chain was captured by sequencing in a study of T cell responses to AZD1222 COVID-19 vaccine. The CDR3 is made up of 15 amino acids. CDR1 and CDR2 (germline): LNHDA, SQIVND (reference sequence). J gave up 5 bases and V 3 bases, and 9 bases lay outside the gene matches. As to this clone: As yet, its antigen is unknown.

The assay was immunoSEQ multiplex PCR, and TCRdb's table has in-frame clones only and misses some. The sample records about 92,000 clones, 80% to 90% being singletons. Study-level points and caveats: Donors were largely white British and mainly female; clonal diversity was possibly underestimated. A reported finding is that nearly half of spike-specific TCRs target unmutated variant regions.

This receptor was obtained from an adult in good health. The material was peripheral blood, obtained on day 0 of AZD1222 vaccination. V is TRBV19 and J is TRBJ1-1; 7 bases are shared with TRBD1. The CDR3 region is CASSMRGQLSTEAFF. For the CDR3, the DNA is TGTGCCAGTAGTATGAGGGGGCAATTGAGTACTGAAGCTTTCTTT.